This TCR beta chain was captured by sequencing in a study of T-cell memory formation after mild COVID-19. Concerning this clonotype itself: As yet, its antigen is unknown.

Study observations and caveats: The CD4+ clones that contracted clustered mainly within CM and EM, and the CD8+ clones concentrated in EMRA.

Constant-segment-primed 5'RACE gave TCR alpha and TCR beta cDNA libraries with sample barcodes and UMIs. TCRdb reprocessed the 5' RACE reads with MiXCR, giving one entry per CDR3 protein. The sample has roughly 200,000 distinct CDR3 sequences; 16% are singletons. The TCR comes from an adult woman who had mild COVID-19 (a few samples of this study predate the infection). Cell type and time point are not known. Sequenced material: PBMCs or a T cell subset sorted from them (not recorded which).

This CDR3 reads CASSRGQTSYEQYF. The CDR3 DNA sequence: TGTGCCAGCAGCCGGGGACAGACCTCCTACGAGCAGTACTTC. This chain links TRBV5-6 with TRBJ2-7; 7 bases align to TRBD1. The CDR3 covers 14 residues. V was clipped by 4 bases and J by 0 bases; unmatched bases: 4. The germline V gene has CDR1 SGHDT and CDR2 YYEEEE.